This TCR beta chain was sequenced in a study of CD8+CD57+ T cells in acquired aplastic anemia. As for the study in general: When averaged, DNA from sorted CD4+ and CD8+ cells came to around 3.1 ug. Study-wide findings and caveats: Twenty-nine shared CD8+ CDR3s appeared highly expressed within patients' immunodominant clones.

Previously, flow cytometry had revealed CD8+CD57+ cell expansion in the patients chosen for sequencing. No patient had been given any therapy when blood was sampled. The CDR3 length is 15 residues. CDR1 is SEHNR, CDR2 FQNEAQ, per germline (reference sequence). V was pared by 5 bases and J by 8 bases, with 14 bases of the junction left unmatched. Profiling that covered TCR beta VDJ and CDR3 relied on genomic DNA as its template. TCRdb analysed the reads with MiXCR anew, one entry per CDR3 protein. The table lists about 200,000 distinct CDR3 sequences, almost 50% of them singletons. Remarks on this clonotype: The target antigen is unknown.

This rearrangement joins TRBV7-9 to TRBJ1-2; TRBD1 aligns across 7 bases. The TCR was taken from a human donor with aplastic anemia. The sequenced sample consisted of sorted CD4+, CD8+, or CD8+CD57+ T cells (not recorded which) from PBMCs. CDR3 sequence (DNA): TGTGCCAGCAGCCAAGAAAGTTTACAGGGGCGCGGCTACACCTTC. Translated, it gives CASSQESLQGRGYTF. The full variable domain, rest sourced from reference TRBV7-9 and TRBJ1-2, is DTGVSQNPRHKITKRGQNVTFRCDPISEHNRLYWYRQTLGQGPEFLTYFQNEAQLEKSRLLSDRFSAERPKGSFSTLEIQRTEQGDSAMYLCASSQESLQGRGYTFGSGTRLTVV.